Reported below is one TCR beta chain. Its antigen is unknown. Deletions cut 0 bases from V and 2 bases from J, with 12 bases between. CDR1 is DFQATT and CDR2 is SNEGSKA in the germline V gene (reference sequence). The CDR3 contains 15 residues. These data belong to a study of blood T cells in healthy people across ages. Study at large: Template switching captured about one barcoded beta molecule per two T cells. Broader study findings: The unknown donor CMV status may have confounded expanded clonotype changes.

Primers used in a second PCR of about 7 to 11 cycles were a sample-barcoded 5' primer and a J-beta primer mix. A tag from a template-switch adaptor with 12 random nucleotides marked each cDNA molecule. MiXCR was run by TCRdb on the 5' RACE reads, yielding one entry per CDR3 protein. Of about 1.1 million distinct CDR3 sequences in the sample, around two fifths are singletons; the top ten hold 10% to 15%. PBMCs, at least 7 million per sample, were isolated. The sequence was obtained from a man aged 18 to 29 in good health. J is TRBJ2-3 and V is TRBV20-1; D call uncertain. The source material was blood. The CDR3 sequence: CSAREGRKLTDTQYF. CDR3 in DNA: TGCAGTGCTAGAGAGGGCCGGAAACTCACAGATACGCAGTATTTT.